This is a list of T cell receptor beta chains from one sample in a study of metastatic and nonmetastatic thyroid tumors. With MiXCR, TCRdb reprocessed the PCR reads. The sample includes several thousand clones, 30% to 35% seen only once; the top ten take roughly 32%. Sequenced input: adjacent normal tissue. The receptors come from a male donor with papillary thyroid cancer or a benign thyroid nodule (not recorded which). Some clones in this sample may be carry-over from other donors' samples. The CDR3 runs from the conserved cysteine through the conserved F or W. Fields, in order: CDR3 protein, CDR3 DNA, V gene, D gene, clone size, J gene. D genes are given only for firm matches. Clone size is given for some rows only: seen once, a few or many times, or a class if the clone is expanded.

CASSLGTGSNIQYF | TGTGCCAGCAGTTTAGGGACAGGGTCTAACATTCAGTACTTC | TRBV12-3/TRBV12-4 | TRBD1 | few | TRBJ2-4
CASSGGLAGWGDEQFF | TGTGCCAGCAGCGGGGGACTAGCGGGCTGGGGGGATGAGCAGTTCTTC | TRBV7-6 | TRBD2 | NA | TRBJ2-1
CASRDGTPLPNTETFF | TGTGCCAGCAGGGATGGGACACCACTGCCGAACACTGAAACTTTCTTT | TRBV2 | NA | medium-sized | TRBJ1-1
CSARDQGRGTEAFF | TGCAGTGCTAGAGACCAGGGGAGAGGCACTGAAGCTTTCTTT | TRBV20-1 | NA | NA | TRBJ1-1
CASSMPSSYNSPLHF | TGTGCCAGTAGTATGCCGAGCTCCTATAATTCACCCCTCCACTTT | TRBV19 | NA | few | TRBJ1-6
CASSLSGLPYNEQFF | TGTGCCAGCAGTTTATCCGGGCTCCCCTACAATGAGCAGTTCTTC | TRBV12-3/TRBV12-4 | NA | few | TRBJ2-1
CASSLSRRGAHGYTF | TGTGCCAGCAGTTTGAGTCGTCGGGGGGCGCATGGCTACACCTTC | TRBV28 | NA | NA | TRBJ1-2
CASSLVYLSGFYNEQFF | TGTGCCAGCAGCTTAGTATATCTCAGCGGATTTTACAATGAGCAGTTCTTC | TRBV11-3 | NA | NA | TRBJ2-1
CASSDSVGQGAEQYF | TGTGCCAGCAGTGATTCCGTAGGACAGGGCGCCGAGCAGTACTTC | TRBV6-4 | TRBD1 | few | TRBJ2-7
CASSYEAGLNSPLHF | TGTGCCAGCAGTTACGAGGCAGGTCTTAATTCACCCCTCCACTTT | TRBV6-5 | NA | NA | TRBJ1-6
CASSLSGSEQYF | TGTGCCAGTAGTCTTAGCGGGAGCGAGCAGTACTTC | TRBV19 | TRBD2 | NA | TRBJ2-7
CSARDEGRQESNYGYTF | TGCAGTGCTAGAGATGAAGGGCGACAGGAGAGTAACTATGGCTACACCTTC | TRBV20-1 | NA | NA | TRBJ1-2
CASSTARTGTYEQYF | TGCGCCAGCTCGACAGCTCGGACAGGGACCTACGAGCAGTACTTC | TRBV10-2 | TRBD1 | few | TRBJ2-7
CSARAGGETSNSPLHF | TGCAGTGCTAGAGCAGGGGGCGAAACTTCGAATTCACCCCTCCACTTT | TRBV20-1 | TRBD1 | once | TRBJ1-6
CASRPVGVYEQYF | TGTGCCAGCAGACCGGTGGGGGTATACGAGCAGTACTTC | TRBV6-2/TRBV6-3 | NA | few | TRBJ2-7
CASTANTEAFF | TGTGCCAGCACAGCGAACACCGAAGCTTTCTTT | TRBV2 | NA | NA | TRBJ1-1
CASSSGGYGYTF | TGTGCCAGCAGTTCAGGGGGCTATGGCTACACCTTC | TRBV28 | TRBD1 | many | TRBJ1-2
CSAQAGGLAKNIQYF | TGCAGTGCCCAAGCGGGAGGGTTGGCCAAAAACATTCAGTACTTC | TRBV20-1 | TRBD2 | medium-sized | TRBJ2-4
CASSLAPIQADTQYF | TGTGCCAGCAGCTTAGCGCCGATCCAGGCAGATACGCAGTATTTT | TRBV7-2 | NA | NA | TRBJ2-3
CASNQGTHEKLFF | TGTGCCAGCAACCAGGGAACCCATGAAAAACTGTTTTTT | TRBV2 | NA | few | TRBJ1-4